This T cell receptor beta chain appears in the sequencing data of a study of Tregs in tolerant kidney transplant recipients. Study observations and caveats: The most relevant donor-specific Treg TCRbeta repertoire apparently came from expansion with activated donor B cells. Findings come from small patient numbers and require larger validation.

This CDR3 region has 15 residues. Germline V gene data show CDR1 as MNHNS and CDR2 as SASEGT. V gave up 5 bases and J gave up 10 bases; unmatched junction bases: 11. The data were produced by immunoSEQ multiplex PCR, yet TCRdb's version contains in-frame clones alone and is incomplete. The sample contains roughly 120,000 clones, roughly 92% of which appear only once. Concerning this clone: Its antigen is not identified.

Thawed PBMCs were FACS-sorted into unstimulated CD4+CD25+CD127- regulatory T cells, CD4+CD25- non-regulatory cells, CD4 and CD8 cells. The specimen sequenced was CD4+ T cells from blood. The J gene is TRBJ1-6, the V gene TRBV6-1; 7 nucleotides match TRBD1. The sequence came from a human donor in good health. DNA for the CDR3: TGTGCCAGCAGTAAATCCGGGACAGTATACTCACCCCTCCACTTT. This translates into CASSKSGTVYSPLHF.